Following are 29 T cell receptor beta chains from one sample sequenced in a study of CD8 T cells in cerebrospinal fluid in Alzheimer's disease. TCRdb reprocessed the 10x single-cell sequencing reads and stores each CDR3 protein as one record, lacking DNA. This sample's table has over a thousand distinct CDR3 sequences. Sequencing used cerebrospinal fluid. These receptors originate from a human donor in good health.

According to its frequency, this clonotype is medium-sized (0.01 to 0.1%). The rearrangement uses TRBV19 and TRBJ2-1; checking the TCRdb D call of TRBD1 is not possible without DNA. This CDR3 is 14 amino acids long. Looked up from germline, CDR1 is LNHDA and CDR2 is SQIVND (reference sequence). Here the CDR3 reads CASSIGDRGSEQFF.

This clonotype counts as medium-sized by frequency. This chain links TRBV11-2 with TRBJ2-3; TCRdb returns TRBD2, unconfirmable since there is no DNA. Germline CDR1 reads SGHAT; CDR2 reads FQNNGV. The CDR3 consists of 17 residues. This CDR3 reads CASSLAGGSFFTDTQYF.

This clonotype shows up as medium-sized by frequency. The chain combines TRBV7-9 with TRBJ2-2. Germline V gives CDR1 SEHNR, CDR2 FQNEAQ (reference sequence). The CDR3 spans 13 residues. The CDR3 protein is CASSLAATGELFF.

By frequency, this clonotype is medium-sized. The gene calls are TRBV7-2 and TRBJ2-1; the TCRdb D gene call, TRBD1, has no DNA to confirm it. Germline V CDR1 and CDR2: SGHTA, FQGNSA. The CDR3 runs 16 residues. The CDR3 reads CASISGGARWANEQFF.

The gene calls are TRBV12-3 or TRBV12-4 and TRBJ1-5; the TCRdb D gene call, TRBD1, has no DNA to confirm it. This CDR3 is 16 amino acids long. The CDR3 sequence is CASSRTTGFNDQPQHF.

This clonotype is deemed large (0.1 to 1%) by its frequency. The chain links TRBV5-1 to TRBJ2-2; TCRdb's assignment of TRBD2 cannot be checked, as there is no DNA. Looked up from germline, CDR1 is SGHRS and CDR2 is YFSETQ. This CDR3 spans 16 amino acids. The CDR3 region is CASRASGSVGTGELFF. The complete variable domain, with remaining parts taken from reference TRBV5-1 and TRBJ2-2, reads KAGVTQTPRYLIKTRGQQVTLSCSPISGHRSVSWYQQTPGQGLQFLFEYFSETQRNKGNFPGRFSGRQFSNSRSEMNVSTLELGDSALYLCASRASGSVGTGELFFGEGSRLTVL.

This clonotype shows up as medium-sized by frequency. The chain recombines TRBV6-6 with TRBJ1-1; TCRdb's D call, TRBD1, is unchecked because there is no DNA. This CDR3 contains 17 residues. Germline CDR1 MNHNY, CDR2 SVGAGI (reference sequence). CDR3 in amino acids: CASSSLGQGARDTEAFF.

Measured by frequency, this clonotype is medium-sized. The chain joins TRBV20-1 to TRBJ2-1; TCRdb picks TRBD1, but there is no DNA to check that call. Germline lookup yields CDR1 DFQATT and CDR2 SNEGSKA (reference sequence). This CDR3 has 11 residues. The CDR3: CSPGGGSEQFF.

This clonotype is called medium-sized based on its frequency. The rearrangement uses TRBV25-1 and TRBJ2-1; TCRdb's D gene call, TRBD2, goes unchecked for lack of DNA. Per the germline V gene, CDR1 is MGHDK and CDR2 is SYGVNS. This CDR3 has 15 residues. The CDR3 here is CASSELGTAGDEQFF.

This clonotype is large by frequency. The CDR3 loop is CASSNPTGGTDTQYF. The chain carries TRBV21-1 and TRBJ2-3; the D call from TCRdb, TRBD1, cannot be confirmed without DNA. TRBV21-1 constitutes a pseudogene. This CDR3 has 15 amino acids.

This clonotype is classed as medium-sized (0.01 to 0.1%) by frequency. The rearrangement links TRBV27 to TRBJ1-1; TCRdb reports TRBD1, a call that lacks DNA to check it against. From germline, CDR1 is MNHEY and CDR2 SMNVEV (reference sequence). The CDR3 length is 13 residues. CDR3 in amino acids: CASTGTGLSEAFF.

This clonotype shows up as medium-sized (0.01 to 0.1%) by frequency. The chain recombines TRBV20-1 with TRBJ2-7; as DNA is missing, the TRBD2 call by TCRdb cannot be tested. Per germline, CDR1 DFQATT and CDR2 SNEGSKA (reference sequence). The CDR3 runs 16 residues. This CDR3 is CSARASGNDASYEQYF.

The chain is built from TRBV6-4 and TRBJ2-3; TCRdb's assignment of TRBD1 cannot be checked, as there is no DNA. The germline V gene has CDR1 MRHNA and CDR2 SNTAGT. The CDR3 is made up of 13 amino acids. The CDR3 sequence is CATGTGGTDTQYF.

Its frequency marks this clonotype as large (0.1 to 1%). This chain joins TRBV20-1 and TRBJ2-1; TCRdb's D call, TRBD1, is unchecked because there is no DNA. This CDR3 comprises 17 residues. Germline assignment: CDR1 DFQATT and CDR2 SNEGSKA (reference sequence). This CDR3 reads CSAIKDRTGAYYNEQFF.

This clonotype is classed as medium-sized (0.01 to 0.1%) by frequency. This sequence joins TRBV28 and TRBJ1-3; checking the TCRdb D call of TRBD1 is not possible without DNA. The CDR3 is made up of 14 amino acids. CDR1 is MDHEN, CDR2 SYDVKM, per germline. The CDR3 sequence: CASSNQGTGNTIYF.

This clonotype registers medium-sized by frequency. This chain's CDR3 is CSARVVAGNTGELFF. The J gene is TRBJ2-2, the V gene TRBV20-1; TCRdb returns TRBD2, unconfirmable since there is no DNA. Germline lookup yields CDR1 DFQATT and CDR2 SNEGSKA (reference sequence). The CDR3 is 15 residues long.

This clonotype shows up as large by frequency. The chain combines TRBV7-6 with TRBJ2-1; without DNA, the TCRdb call of TRBD2 cannot be checked. Germline loops: CDR1 SGHVS, CDR2 FNYEAQ. CDR3 length: 13 amino acids. The CDR3 sequence: CASSRLVYNEQFF.

This clonotype is deemed medium-sized by its frequency. The CDR3 protein is CASRLNRGETQYF. V and J are TRBV6-6 and TRBJ2-5; TCRdb selects TRBD1, and the lack of DNA leaves this call unchecked. CDR1 and CDR2 (germline): MNHNY, SVGAGI (reference sequence). This CDR3 has 13 residues.

The rearrangement links TRBV6-1 to TRBJ2-3; the TCRdb D gene call, TRBD2, has no DNA to confirm it. Germline CDR1 reads MNHNS; CDR2 reads SASEGT. The CDR3 has 13 amino acids. Here the CDR3 reads CASLLAGSSTQYF.

Considering frequency, this clonotype is large. This chain links TRBV20-1 with TRBJ2-3; TCRdb proposes TRBD1, but this gene call is untestable without DNA. The CDR3 sequence is 15 residues long. Germline V lookup: CDR1 DFQATT, CDR2 SNEGSKA (reference sequence). Here the CDR3 reads CSARGAGGLTDTQYF.

Considering frequency, this clonotype is medium-sized. Here the CDR3 reads CASTLDRADNEQFF. The rearrangement links TRBV6-1 to TRBJ2-1; the TCRdb call, TRBD1, lacks DNA for checking. Looked up from germline, CDR1 is MNHNS and CDR2 is SASEGT. The CDR3 consists of 14 residues.

The chain carries TRBV29-1 and TRBJ2-3. CDR1 SQVTM and CDR2 ANQGSEA come from the germline V gene. The CDR3 loop spans 14 amino acids. CDR3 protein: CSVVGWGNTDTQYF.

This clonotype is medium-sized by frequency. This chain links TRBV2 with TRBJ1-5. Per the germline V gene, CDR1 is SNHLY and CDR2 is FYNNEI. The CDR3 is 16 residues long. The chain's CDR3 is CASSAPPAGPNQPQHF.

Its frequency marks this clonotype as medium-sized. CDR3 region: CASSAGTGHPNTGELFF. V gene TRBV6-1 combines with J gene TRBJ2-2; TCRdb lists TRBD1, though no DNA is available to test this call. The CDR3 is 17 residues long. Germline V gene data show CDR1 as MNHNS and CDR2 as SASEGT.

V usage is TRBV3-1 and J usage is TRBJ2-2; TCRdb's D call of TRBD2 is untestable without DNA. The CDR3 has 17 amino acids. The germline gives CDR1 LGHDT, CDR2 YNNKEL (reference sequence). The CDR3 here is CASSRGRLAANTGELFF. Full variable domain (missing parts from reference TRBV3-1 and TRBJ2-2): DTAVSQTPKYLVTQMGNDKSIKCEQNLGHDTMYWYKQDSKKFLKIMFSYNNKELIINETVPNRFSPKSPDKAHLNLHINSLELGDSAVYFCASSRGRLAANTGELFFGEGSRLTVL.

This clonotype is labeled medium-sized based on frequency. V is TRBV30 and J is TRBJ1-5. CDR3 length: 13 amino acids. Per germline, CDR1 GTSNPN and CDR2 SVGIG (reference sequence). CDR3 amino acids: CAWSASLNQPQHF.

This clonotype registers medium-sized by frequency. The V gene is TRBV14, the J gene TRBJ2-7; TCRdb returns TRBD2, unconfirmable since there is no DNA. The CDR3 contains 14 residues. CDR1 SGHDN and CDR2 FVKESK come from the germline V gene. The CDR3 reads CASSREVGSYEQYF.

The rearrangement uses TRBV27 and TRBJ1-1. CDR1 is MNHEY, CDR2 SMNVEV, per germline (reference sequence). The CDR3 loop spans 15 amino acids. The chain's CDR3 is CASSEWDKRGTEAFF.

The CDR3 loop is CASSTSGQATDTQYF. The rearrangement uses TRBV19 and TRBJ2-3; as DNA is missing, the TRBD1 call by TCRdb cannot be tested. CDR3 length: 15 residues. From germline, CDR1 is LNHDA and CDR2 SQIVND (reference sequence).